Listed below are T cell receptor beta chains from one sample, sequenced in a study of type 1 regulatory T cells. TCRdb used MiXCR to reprocess the reads, holding one entry per CDR3 protein. The table has about 18,000 distinct CDR3 sequences, 10% to 13% seen once. Sequenced material: CD4+ T cells, either the whole sample or a sorted fraction (not recorded which). These receptors came from a human donor in good health. Each CDR3 is given with its conserved first and last residue. Fields, in order: V gene, J gene, D gene, clone size, CDR3 DNA, CDR3 protein. A D gene is named only where the DNA matches it firmly. Not every row has a clone size; where given, it reads once, few, many or a size class.

v_gene: TRBV10-3; j_gene: TRBJ2-5; d_gene: .; abundance: many; CDR3nt: TGTGCCATCAGTGAGTCCGGGACGCCTAAAGAGACCCAGTACTTC; CDR3aa: CAISESGTPKETQYF
v_gene: TRBV7-2; j_gene: TRBJ2-2; d_gene: .; abundance: .; CDR3nt: TGTGCCATACAGGGGCGGGGTAACACCGGGGAGCTGTTTTTT; CDR3aa: CAIQGRGNTGELFF
v_gene: TRBV29-1; j_gene: TRBJ2-4; d_gene: TRBD1; abundance: many; CDR3nt: TGCAGCGTACAGACAGGGCTAGCCAAAAACATTCAGTACTTC; CDR3aa: CSVQTGLAKNIQYF
v_gene: TRBV5-1; j_gene: TRBJ2-5; d_gene: .; abundance: medium-sized; CDR3nt: TGCGCCAGCAGCTGGGACGGACGGGAAGAGACCCAGTACTTC; CDR3aa: CASSWDGREETQYF
v_gene: TRBV15; j_gene: TRBJ2-4; d_gene: .; abundance: medium-sized; CDR3nt: TGTGCCACCAGCAGAGGGAAAGGGAAAAACATTCAGTACTTC; CDR3aa: CATSRGKGKNIQYF
v_gene: TRBV5-4; j_gene: TRBJ2-3; d_gene: TRBD2; abundance: many; CDR3nt: TGTGCCAGCAGACCGAGGACTAGCGGTCTAGATACGCAGTATTTT; CDR3aa: CASRPRTSGLDTQYF
v_gene: TRBV5-5; j_gene: TRBJ2-6; d_gene: .; abundance: medium-sized; CDR3nt: TGTGCCAGCAGCTTGGATGGCGGTGGGGCCAACGTCCTGACTTTC; CDR3aa: CASSLDGGGANVLTF
v_gene: TRBV5-1; j_gene: TRBJ2-2; d_gene: TRBD1; abundance: many; CDR3nt: TGCGCCAGCAGCTTGGGGACAGGGGCGAACACCGGGGAGCTGTTTTTT; CDR3aa: CASSLGTGANTGELFF
v_gene: TRBV5-1; j_gene: TRBJ2-3; d_gene: .; abundance: .; CDR3nt: TGCGCCAGCAGCTTGGCCGGGACAGATACGCAGTATTTT; CDR3aa: CASSLAGTDTQYF
v_gene: TRBV5-6; j_gene: TRBJ2-7; d_gene: .; abundance: few; CDR3nt: TGTGCCAGCAGCTGGGCGGACGAGCAGTACTTC; CDR3aa: CASSWADEQYF
v_gene: TRBV12-3/TRBV12-4; j_gene: TRBJ2-1; d_gene: .; abundance: medium-sized; CDR3nt: TGTGCCAGCAGTTCCAGGACCAATGAGCAGTTCTTC; CDR3aa: CASSSRTNEQFF
v_gene: TRBV7-2; j_gene: TRBJ2-3; d_gene: .; abundance: .; CDR3nt: TGTGCCAGCAGCTCCCAGGGGAACACAGATACGCAGTATTTT; CDR3aa: CASSSQGNTDTQYF
v_gene: TRBV6-1; j_gene: TRBJ2-5; d_gene: .; abundance: .; CDR3nt: TGTGCCAGCTTCCGACACGAAGAGACCCAGTACTTC; CDR3aa: CASFRHEETQYF
v_gene: TRBV20-1; j_gene: TRBJ2-1; d_gene: TRBD2; abundance: many; CDR3nt: TGCAGTGCTACCGGGGGACTAGCGGGATACAATGAGCAGTTCTTC; CDR3aa: CSATGGLAGYNEQFF
v_gene: TRBV3-1; j_gene: TRBJ1-2; d_gene: .; abundance: .; CDR3nt: TGTGCCAGCAGCCATCCGGGAGGCTACACCTTC; CDR3aa: CASSHPGGYTF
v_gene: TRBV5-5; j_gene: TRBJ1-3; d_gene: .; abundance: many; CDR3nt: TGTGCCAGCAGCCGCACAGAAACTGGAAACACCATATATTTT; CDR3aa: CASSRTETGNTIYF
v_gene: TRBV7-2; j_gene: TRBJ2-5; d_gene: TRBD2; abundance: medium-sized; CDR3nt: TGTGCCAGCAGCTTAGTTCTCACGGCTAGCGGGCAAGAGACCCAGTACTTC; CDR3aa: CASSLVLTASGQETQYF
v_gene: TRBV10-3; j_gene: TRBJ2-6; d_gene: .; abundance: many; CDR3nt: TGTGCCATCAGCTGGGACCTCACCTCCTCTGGGGCCAACGTCCTGACTTTC; CDR3aa: CAISWDLTSSGANVLTF
v_gene: TRBV15; j_gene: TRBJ2-5; d_gene: .; abundance: .; CDR3nt: TGTGCCACCAGCAGAGATGGGCTAGCTACGGAGACCCAGTACTTC; CDR3aa: CATSRDGLATETQYF
v_gene: TRBV28; j_gene: TRBJ2-1; d_gene: .; abundance: many; CDR3nt: TGTGCCAGCATCCCCTGGGCCTACAATGAGCAGTTCTTC; CDR3aa: CASIPWAYNEQFF
v_gene: TRBV18; j_gene: TRBJ2-1; d_gene: .; abundance: many; CDR3nt: TGTGCCAGCTCACCACCGGCTCGACAGCGATACAATGAGCAGTTCTTC; CDR3aa: CASSPPARQRYNEQFF
v_gene: TRBV10-2; j_gene: TRBJ2-5; d_gene: TRBD1; abundance: many; CDR3nt: TGCGCCAGCAGTGTCCGGACAGGGGCGCAAGAGACCCAGTACTTC; CDR3aa: CASSVRTGAQETQYF
v_gene: TRBV7-3; j_gene: TRBJ2-2; d_gene: .; abundance: many; CDR3nt: TGTGCCAGCAGCCCGGGAAGGGTGGGGCAGCTGGCCGGGGAGCTGTTTTTT; CDR3aa: CASSPGRVGQLAGELFF
v_gene: TRBV27; j_gene: TRBJ1-1; d_gene: .; abundance: few; CDR3nt: TGTGCCAGCAGTTCCGACAGTCGGAGCGCTGAAGCTTTCTTT; CDR3aa: CASSSDSRSAEAFF
v_gene: TRBV19; j_gene: TRBJ1-2; d_gene: .; abundance: .; CDR3nt: TGTGCCAGTAGTCCGGGATTAGCTAACTATGGCTACACCTTC; CDR3aa: CASSPGLANYGYTF
v_gene: TRBV7-3; j_gene: TRBJ2-7; d_gene: TRBD2; abundance: many; CDR3nt: TGTGCTCCCGACAGGGCTAGCGGGAGTAGGGGCGAGCAGTACTTC; CDR3aa: CAPDRASGSRGEQYF
v_gene: TRBV20-1; j_gene: TRBJ2-2; d_gene: TRBD2; abundance: medium-sized; CDR3nt: TGCAGTGCTAGGGCTAGCGGGAGGACCGGGGAGCTGTTTTTT; CDR3aa: CSARASGRTGELFF
v_gene: TRBV7-9; j_gene: TRBJ1-2; d_gene: TRBD1; abundance: many; CDR3nt: TGTGCCAGCAGCCCGGGACAGCCCGAGTTTGGCCCCTTC; CDR3aa: CASSPGQPEFGPF
v_gene: TRBV2; j_gene: TRBJ1-5; d_gene: .; abundance: .; CDR3nt: TGTGCCAGCGGGGGAACAGGCCGCAATCAGCCCCAGCATTTT; CDR3aa: CASGGTGRNQPQHF
v_gene: TRBV29-1; j_gene: TRBJ2-7; d_gene: .; abundance: .; CDR3nt: TGCAGCGTTGTAGGTCAGGGAGTCCACGAGCAGTACTTC; CDR3aa: CSVVGQGVHEQYF
v_gene: TRBV7-2; j_gene: TRBJ2-1; d_gene: TRBD2; abundance: medium-sized; CDR3nt: TGTGCCAGCAGCTCCGGACTAGCGGGAGGGCAGTTCTTC; CDR3aa: CASSSGLAGGQFF